The entry below describes one T cell receptor (beta chain). This record belongs to a study of technical replicates of blood from a few donors. The length of the CDR3 is 16 residues. Trimming took off 2 bases at V and 0 bases at J, with 13 bases between the two ends. Germline loops: CDR1 SGHNT, CDR2 YYREEE (reference sequence). Produced via immunoSEQ multiplex PCR; TCRdb's table is partial and in-frame only. Among about 82,000 clones, over 90% were seen once, and the ten largest hold about 0.4%. The specimen was T cells isolated from PBMCs. V and J are TRBV5-4 and TRBJ2-3, with TRBD2 as a possible D gene (5 bases). This sequence was found in a human donor in good health. The CDR3 coding sequence is TGTGCCAGCAGCTTCGCTAGCCTTTTTAGCACAGATACGCAGTATTTT. It is translated as CASSFASLFSTDTQYF.